This T cell receptor (beta chain) is from a study of OX40 agonist ivuxolimab in advanced cancers. Study-level information: Three dose-escalation patients had partial responses: one with hepatocellular carcinoma and two with cutaneous melanoma.

J was trimmed by 1 base and V by 3 bases; bases with no gene match: 2. The CDR3 extends over 14 amino acids. Germline CDR1 is SGHTA and CDR2 is FQGNSA. Broader study findings: Normalized T-cell clonal expansion was also low in a subset of nonresponders.

Using immunoSEQ multiplex PCR, the repertoire was profiled, and TCRdb retains in-frame clones only, with some absent. The data contain around 80,000 clones, around 87% of them singletons. Worth noting for this clone: Antigen: not known.

The sample was CD4+ or CD8+ T cells sorted from blood, taken in a trial of the OX40 agonist ivuxolimab. The chain couples TRBV7-2 to TRBJ1-1; 7 nucleotides line up with TRBD1. This receptor was identified in an adult with an advanced solid tumor such as melanoma, head and neck, liver or kidney cancer. CDR3 loop: CASSLTGPNTEAFF. The DNA of the CDR3 is TGTGCCAGCAGCTTGACAGGGCCGAACACTGAAGCTTTCTTT.